A selection of T cell receptor beta chains follows, all from one sample in a study of graft-versus-host responses after intestinal transplantation. TCRdb's table, derived via immunoSEQ multiplex PCR, lists solely in-frame clones and lacks some. The data show some 9,800 clones, 35% to 40% seen once. Sequencing used alloreactive CD8+ T cells from a mixed lymphocyte reaction culture, obtained before intestinal transplant. These receptors were collected from a human patient who received an intestinal transplant. CDR3s include the opening cysteine and the closing phenylalanine or tryptophan. Each record gives: clone size, D gene, J gene, V gene, CDR3 protein, CDR3 DNA. A D gene is named only where the DNA matches it firmly. Some rows mark clone size as missing; the rest say once, few, many or name a class of expanded clone.

size: -; D: -; J: TRBJ2-7; V: TRBV5-1; CDR3: CASRALLGTPNHEQYF; DNA: TGCGCCAGCCGCGCGCTTCTCGGGACACCGAACCACGAGCAGTACTTC
size: -; D: -; J: TRBJ2-7; V: TRBV28; CDR3: CASTPGEGGYYEQYF; DNA: TGTGCCAGCACCCCGGGGGAAGGGGGCTACTACGAGCAGTACTTC
size: -; D: TRBD2; J: TRBJ2-1; V: TRBV15; CDR3: CATSTPAGFFDEQFF; DNA: TGTGCCACCAGCACACCAGCGGGATTCTTCGATGAGCAGTTCTTC
size: few; D: -; J: TRBJ1-1; V: TRBV5-1; CDR3: CASSAGYYTEAFF; DNA: TGCGCCAGCAGTGCGGGGTATTACACTGAAGCTTTCTTT
size: -; D: -; J: TRBJ1-2; V: TRBV6-5; CDR3: CASSYTGSGYTF; DNA: TGTGCCAGCAGTTACACGGGATCTGGCTACACCTTC
size: -; D: -; J: TRBJ2-3; V: TRBV2; CDR3: CASRAIGGVADTQYF; DNA: TGTGCCAGCAGAGCCATAGGGGGGGTCGCAGATACGCAGTATTTT
size: -; D: -; J: TRBJ2-5; V: TRBV6-5; CDR3: CASTRERTQYF; DNA: TGTGCCAGCACCCGGGAGCGGACCCAGTACTTC
size: few; D: TRBD2; J: TRBJ2-5; V: TRBV27; CDR3: CASSLWEGETQYF; DNA: TGTGCCAGCAGTTTATGGGAGGGGGAGACCCAGTACTTC
size: few; D: TRBD1; J: TRBJ2-1; V: TRBV6-1; CDR3: CASCIQGGAYNEQFF; DNA: TGTGCCAGCTGTATACAGGGGGGCGCCTACAATGAGCAGTTCTTC
size: medium-sized; D: -; J: TRBJ1-1; V: TRBV5-4; CDR3: CASSSSAEAFF; DNA: TGTGCCAGCAGCTCGTCGGCTGAAGCTTTCTTT
size: few; D: TRBD2; J: TRBJ2-1; V: TRBV4-2; CDR3: CASSQDLGGGRYNEQFF; DNA: TGTGCCAGCAGCCAAGATCTTGGGGGGGGAAGATACAATGAGCAGTTCTTC
size: few; D: TRBD2; J: TRBJ2-7; V: TRBV7-8; CDR3: CASSLSVAGGSYEQYF; DNA: TGTGCCAGCAGCTTATCGGTAGCGGGGGGTTCTTACGAGCAGTACTTC
size: few; D: -; J: TRBJ2-7; V: TRBV27; CDR3: CASITRQAGFYEQYF; DNA: TGTGCCAGCATCACCCGACAGGCTGGTTTCTACGAGCAGTACTTC
size: -; D: -; J: TRBJ2-3; V: TRBV19; CDR3: CASSIGREADTQYF; DNA: TGTGCCAGTAGTATTGGAAGGGAGGCAGATACGCAGTATTTT
size: few; D: -; J: TRBJ2-7; V: TRBV29-1; CDR3: CSVLTDISYEQYF; DNA: TGCAGCGTATTGACAGACATAAGCTACGAGCAGTACTTC
size: once; D: -; J: TRBJ2-2; V: TRBV28; CDR3: CASSLYGELGRELFF; DNA: TGTGCCAGCAGTTTATATGGGGAACTAGGGAGGGAGCTGTTTTTT
size: -; D: TRBD1; J: TRBJ2-7; V: TRBV27; CDR3: CASSPRGDSLSEQYF; DNA: TGTGCCAGCAGTCCTCGTGGGGACAGTCTTTCCGAGCAGTACTTC
size: few; D: TRBD2; J: TRBJ2-7; V: TRBV5-4; CDR3: CASSHGRGGLDF; DNA: TGTGCCAGCAGCCATGGGCGGGGAGGGCTTGACTTC
size: -; D: -; J: TRBJ1-1; V: TRBV2; CDR3: CARGGSIQGTTEAFF; DNA: TGTGCCAGGGGAGGGAGCATTCAGGGGACCACTGAAGCTTTCTTT
size: -; D: TRBD1; J: TRBJ1-1; V: TRBV6-4; CDR3: CASSEAGGNTEAFF; DNA: TGTGCCAGCAGTGAAGCAGGGGGCAACACTGAAGCTTTCTTT
size: -; D: -; J: TRBJ1-5; V: TRBV27; CDR3: CASSLYQASNQPQHF; DNA: TGTGCCAGCAGTTTATACCAGGCAAGCAATCAGCCCCAGCATTTT
size: few; D: TRBD1; J: TRBJ1-5; V: TRBV18; CDR3: CASSPVPFGTGGNQPQHF; DNA: TGTGCCAGCTCACCAGTCCCATTTGGGACAGGGGGCAATCAGCCCCAGCATTTT
size: -; D: -; J: TRBJ2-7; V: TRBV7-8; CDR3: CASSHHPPGYEQYF; DNA: TGTGCCAGCAGCCACCACCCCCCAGGGTACGAGCAGTACTTC